These 5 T cell receptor beta chains came from one sample sequenced in a study of T cell clonality in common variable immunodeficiency. The study, taken as a whole, reports: Fewer deletions and N-nucleotide insertions were reportedly seen in common variable immunodeficiency TCR beta sequences.

These receptors lack a known antigen. The repertoire was sequenced with immunoSEQ multiplex PCR; TCRdb's copy has only in-frame clones and lacks some. The profile covers roughly 12,000 clones, none occurring a single time. Sequencing was done on a sample of peripheral blood mononuclear cells. These receptors came from a human donor with common variable immunodeficiency.

This clone was detected a few times. The read is 3 residues too short to cover the CDR3 end, so that end is filled in from the germline J gene. The V gene is TRBV19, the J gene TRBJ2-7, with D possibly matching TRBD2 (6 bases). The CDR3 sequence is 14 residues long. In germline, CDR1 is LNHDA, CDR2 SQIVND (reference sequence). Trimming took 3 bases from V and 5 from J, leaving 14 bases between them. The CDR3 loop reads CASSIRAGGNEQYF. CDR3 bases read: TGTGCCAGTAGTATTCGGGCCGGGGGTAACGAG.

This clone has a handful of counts. The DNA ends 3 residues before the CDR3 does, and the rest of the CDR3 is filled in from the germline J gene. V is TRBV18 and J is TRBJ1-2; D gene unclear. Germline loops: CDR1 KGHSH, CDR2 LQKENI. This CDR3 has 13 amino acids. The germline V and J ends were trimmed by 5 bases and 6 bases, with 13 bases remaining between them. The CDR3 DNA, read in part, is TGTGCCAGCTCATCTGGAGACGGGGATGGC. It yields the protein CASSSGDGDG. The entire CDR3 is CASSSGDGDGYTF.

This clone appeared a few times. The CDR3 end falls 3 residues outside the read, so it is completed with the germline J gene. V is TRBV5-1 and J is TRBJ2-1, with TRBD2 as a possible D gene (6 bases). V was clipped by 6 bases and J by 8 bases, with 15 bases between them. This CDR3 comprises 13 residues. CDR1 is SGHRS, CDR2 YFSETQ, per germline. Partial CDR3 DNA: TGCGCCAGCAACGTAGCCCCGGGGGATGAG. It codes for CASNVAPGDE. The full CDR3 protein reads CASNVAPGDEQFF. Together with reference TRBV5-1 and TRBJ2-1, the CDR3 gives the full variable domain: KAGVTQTPRYLIKTRGQQVTLSCSPISGHRSVSWYQQTPGQGLQFLFEYFSETQRNKGNFPGRFSGRQFSNSRSEMNVSTLELGDSALYLCASNVAPGDEQFFGPGTRLTVL.

This clone has more than one count but fewer than ten. The read comes to an end 3 residues before the CDR3 does, leaving the germline J gene to fill in the end. This sequence joins TRBV7-3 and TRBJ2-5; D is possibly TRBD1 (5 bases). Germline V gene lookup returns CDR1 SGHTA and CDR2 FQGTGA. V was pared by 1 base and J by 6 bases, with 9 bases between. This CDR3 has 13 residues. The CDR3 bases that were read are TGTGCCAGCAGCTTAAATACAGGAAAGACC. This encodes CASSLNTGKT. The CDR3, in full, reads CASSLNTGKTQYF.

There are a few counts of this clone. The read falls 3 residues short of the CDR3 end, and the missing part is taken from the germline J gene. The rearrangement joins TRBV19 to TRBJ2-5, with D perhaps TRBD1 (7 bases). Germline V gene lookup returns CDR1 LNHDA and CDR2 SQIVND (reference sequence). The germline V and J ends were trimmed by 5 bases and 5 bases, with 21 bases remaining between them. CDR3 size: 16 residues. Incomplete CDR3 DNA: TGTGCCAGTAGTCCCAGTGGGCAGGGGGGTATGGAGACC. Amino acids: CASSPSGQGGMET. The complete CDR3 sequence is CASSPSGQGGMETQYF.